A selection of T cell receptor beta chains follows, all from one sample in a study of cytomegalovirus exposure and HLA in healthy donors. Generated by immunoSEQ multiplex PCR, the TCRdb table keeps only in-frame clones and is missing some. The sample yields 120,000 or so clones, 70% to 85% seen once. Sequencing was performed on PBMCs. The receptors shown here come from a man younger than 35 in good health and CMV-seropositive. Each CDR3 is given with its conserved first and last residue. The order of the fields is clone size, J gene, V gene, D gene, CDR3 DNA, CDR3 protein. The D gene is left open where the match is weak. Size values are once, few and many counts, or a class for expanded clones, and some rows have none.

size: -; J: TRBJ1-5; V: TRBV19; D: -; DNA: TGTGCCAGTGATGACAGTAACAATCAGCCCCAGCATTTT; CDR3: CASDDSNNQPQHF
size: -; J: TRBJ1-2; V: TRBV10-3; D: TRBD1; DNA: TGTGCCATCAGTGAGCCGGGCCAGGGGGACTATGGCTACACCTTC; CDR3: CAISEPGQGDYGYTF
size: -; J: TRBJ1-1; V: TRBV6-6; D: -; DNA: TGTGCCAGCAGTTACCCGGGACTGCCGAACACTGAAGCTTTCTTT; CDR3: CASSYPGLPNTEAFF
size: -; J: TRBJ2-7; V: TRBV28; D: -; DNA: TGTGCCAGCACTCCCCCGGGACTCGACCCCTACGAGCAGTACTTC; CDR3: CASTPPGLDPYEQYF
size: -; J: TRBJ1-2; V: TRBV6-5; D: TRBD1; DNA: TGTGCCAGCAAGACAGGGGGGATCTATGGCTACACCTTC; CDR3: CASKTGGIYGYTF
size: -; J: TRBJ1-1; V: TRBV6-1; D: -; DNA: TGTGCCAGCGCGGTACAAGTCGACACTGAAGCTTTCTTT; CDR3: CASAVQVDTEAFF
size: -; J: TRBJ1-3; V: TRBV4-1; D: -; DNA: TGCGCCAGCAGCCAAGCAGGGAACACCATATATTTT; CDR3: CASSQAGNTIYF
size: -; J: TRBJ2-3; V: TRBV5-1; D: -; DNA: TGCGCCAGCAGCCTGGCACTCCAAACAGATACGCAGTATTTT; CDR3: CASSLALQTDTQYF
size: -; J: TRBJ2-2; V: TRBV27; D: TRBD1; DNA: TGTGCCAGCAGTTCAACAGGACAGGGCGTAATCTTCACCGGGGAGCTGTTTTTT; CDR3: CASSSTGQGVIFTGELFF
size: -; J: TRBJ1-1; V: TRBV2; D: -; DNA: TGTGCCAGCAGTGAGGTAGCAGTTGACACTGAAGCTTTCTTT; CDR3: CASSEVAVDTEAFF
size: -; J: TRBJ2-3; V: TRBV6-6; D: -; DNA: TGTGCCAGCAGCCTAGAAGGTGGGGCCACAGATACGCAGTATTTT; CDR3: CASSLEGGATDTQYF
size: -; J: TRBJ1-4; V: TRBV25-1; D: -; DNA: TGTGCCAGCAGTCCCCTAGCGGGAAAACTGTTTTTT; CDR3: CASSPLAGKLFF
size: -; J: TRBJ1-2; V: TRBV7-8; D: -; DNA: TGTGCCAGTACATTCCGAAGGGTCCTCAACGGAGGCGGCTACACCTTC; CDR3: CASTFRRVLNGGGYTF
size: -; J: TRBJ1-6; V: TRBV5-1; D: -; DNA: TGCGCCAGCAGCTTGGAGGGGGTTAGCTCCTATAATTCACCCCTCCACTTT; CDR3: CASSLEGVSSYNSPLHF
size: -; J: TRBJ1-2; V: TRBV2; D: -; DNA: TGTGCCAGCAGTGAGAGTTCCTACTATGGCTACACCTTC; CDR3: CASSESSYYGYTF
size: -; J: TRBJ2-7; V: TRBV6-1; D: TRBD1; DNA: TGTGCCAGCGAGGGGACAGGGGATGGCTACGAGCAGTACTTC; CDR3: CASEGTGDGYEQYF
size: -; J: TRBJ1-6; V: TRBV5-8; D: TRBD1; DNA: TGTGCCAGCAGCCCAGGGGGCAATTCACCCCTCCACTTT; CDR3: CASSPGGNSPLHF
size: -; J: TRBJ1-2; V: TRBV4-1; D: TRBD1; DNA: TGCGCCAGCAGCCTGGACAGGCAAAACTATGGCTACACCTTC; CDR3: CASSLDRQNYGYTF
size: -; J: TRBJ1-5; V: TRBV18; D: TRBD1; DNA: TGTGCCAGCTCGCCTGGACAGGAAATATATAGCAATCAGCCCCAGCATTTT; CDR3: CASSPGQEIYSNQPQHF
size: -; J: TRBJ2-7; V: TRBV7-9; D: TRBD2; DNA: TGTGCCAGCAGCCTAACTAGCGCCCACTCCTACGAGCAGTACTTC; CDR3: CASSLTSAHSYEQYF
size: -; J: TRBJ2-2; V: TRBV11-3; D: -; DNA: TGTGCCAGCAGCCCGTACGGGGGAGGCACCGGGGAGCTGTTTTTT; CDR3: CASSPYGGGTGELFF
size: once; J: TRBJ2-4; V: TRBV4-2; D: -; DNA: TGTGCCAGCAGCCAAGTCCCTCAGGGTAGAGACAGTCAGTACTTC; CDR3: CASSQVPQGRDSQYF
size: once; J: TRBJ2-3; V: TRBV6-6; D: -; DNA: TGTGCCAGCAGGGACACTAGCACAGATACGCAGTATTTT; CDR3: CASRDTSTDTQYF
size: -; J: TRBJ1-5; V: TRBV19; D: -; DNA: TGTGCCAGTAGTATTGGAGGGGATCAGCCCCAGCATTTT; CDR3: CASSIGGDQPQHF
size: few; J: TRBJ1-4; V: TRBV6-5; D: TRBD1; DNA: TGTGCCAGCAGTTACAGGGGACAGAGTAATGAAAAACTGTTTTTT; CDR3: CASSYRGQSNEKLFF
size: -; J: TRBJ2-7; V: TRBV10-3; D: -; DNA: TGTGCCATCAGTGAAAGGCTAGCACTTACCTACGAGCAGTACTTC; CDR3: CAISERLALTYEQYF
size: -; J: TRBJ1-3; V: TRBV5-6; D: -; DNA: TGTGCCAGCAGCCTGGGTGCGCTGGGAAACACCATATATTTT; CDR3: CASSLGALGNTIYF
size: -; J: TRBJ2-7; V: TRBV11-2; D: TRBD1; DNA: TGTGCCAGCAGCCCGACAGGGTCCTACGAGCAGTACTTC; CDR3: CASSPTGSYEQYF
size: few; J: TRBJ1-5; V: TRBV7-6; D: TRBD1; DNA: TGTGCCAGCAGCCCCGGGACAGGTTCAGGGGCCCAGCATTTT; CDR3: CASSPGTGSGAQHF
size: once; J: TRBJ1-2; V: TRBV28; D: -; DNA: TGTGCCAGCAGTTTAGGGCAGACGAGCTATGGCTACACCTTC; CDR3: CASSLGQTSYGYTF
size: few; J: TRBJ1-6; V: TRBV9; D: -; DNA: TGTGCCAGCAGCGTAGGAGACTTTAAAGACTTAAATTCACCCCTCCACTTT; CDR3: CASSVGDFKDLNSPLHF
size: -; J: TRBJ1-1; V: TRBV28; D: -; DNA: TGCGCCAGCAAAGTAGGGAGGCAGAACACTGAAGCTTTCTTT; CDR3: CASKVGRQNTEAFF
size: -; J: TRBJ2-1; V: TRBV9; D: -; DNA: TGTGCCAGCAGCCCACTAGTGTACAATGAGCAGTTCTTC; CDR3: CASSPLVYNEQFF
size: once; J: TRBJ1-1; V: TRBV28; D: -; DNA: TGTGCCAGCACCGTAGGCCGGGGGAAATCCTTTGAAGCTTTCTTT; CDR3: CASTVGRGKSFEAFF
size: -; J: TRBJ2-7; V: TRBV7-3; D: TRBD2; DNA: TGTGCCAGCAGCTTGACTAGCGATACGTCCTACGAGCAGTACTTC; CDR3: CASSLTSDTSYEQYF
size: -; J: TRBJ2-7; V: TRBV6-1; D: -; DNA: TGTGCCAGCAGTGCTCGACAGCCACCCTACGAGCAGTACTTC; CDR3: CASSARQPPYEQYF
size: few; J: TRBJ1-5; V: TRBV6-1; D: -; DNA: TGTGCCAGCAGTGAATCAGGGCTAAATCAGCCCCAGCATTTT; CDR3: CASSESGLNQPQHF
size: -; J: TRBJ1-5; V: TRBV29-1; D: -; DNA: TGCAGCGTTCGAAACAGGGCTGATCAGCCCCAGCATTTT; CDR3: CSVRNRADQPQHF